The rows below give T cell receptor beta chains drawn from one sample of a study of shared clonotypes between healthy human individuals. Profiling relied on immunoSEQ multiplex PCR, and the TCRdb table lists in-frame clones only, not all of them. The sample records roughly 76,000 clones, around 57% being singletons. The specimen sequenced was memory CD8+ T cells sorted from blood. The source of these receptors is a man younger than 40 in good health. CDR3s include the opening cysteine and the closing phenylalanine or tryptophan. D genes are given only for firm matches. Expanded clones are given a class, and other clones once, few, many or no size at all.

.,TRBJ2-5,TRBD1,TRBV28,TGTGCCAGCAGCCGCATCGGACAGGGATACCAAGAGACCCAGTACTTC,CASSRIGQGYQETQYF
.,TRBJ2-5,.,TRBV11-2,TGTGCCAGCACCCGTGCCTGGGGGAGTCAAGAGACCCAGTACTTC,CASTRAWGSQETQYF
.,TRBJ1-4,TRBD1,TRBV18,TGTGCCAGCTCACCTTTTAGGGACAGATATAATGAAAAACTGTTTTTT,CASSPFRDRYNEKLFF
few,TRBJ2-1,.,TRBV12-5,TGTGCTAGTGGTTGGGGGCCCGATGAGCAGTTCTTC,CASGWGPDEQFF
few,TRBJ2-2,TRBD2,TRBV29-1,TGCAGCGTTGAGCCCCCGACTAGCGGGACGGCTAACACCGGGGAGCTGTTTTTT,CSVEPPTSGTANTGELFF
.,TRBJ1-5,.,TRBV6-1,TGTGCCAGCAGTGAAGATCCTGGGGGTCAGGGTGGTCAGCCCCAGCATTTT,CASSEDPGGQGGQPQHF
.,TRBJ1-1,.,TRBV14,TGTGCCAGCAGCCAAGAAGTGGGGGCCAGAGCTTTCTTT,CASSQEVGARAFF
.,TRBJ2-7,.,TRBV6-1,TGTGCCAGCAGCGCCGGGGGTACAAGGACCTACGAGCAGTACTTC,CASSAGGTRTYEQYF
few,TRBJ1-2,.,TRBV6-5,TGTGCCAGCAGTAAGGGGGGGCGGGTTTCTGGCTACACCTTC,CASSKGGRVSGYTF
.,TRBJ2-1,TRBD2,TRBV6-6,TGTGCCAGCAGACGGGGACTAGCGGGCCTCTACAATGAGCAGTTCTTC,CASRRGLAGLYNEQFF
.,TRBJ2-7,.,TRBV7-8,TGTGCCAGCAGCGCAAGTACGGCTTTGGGGGGCGAGCAGTACTTC,CASSASTALGGEQYF
few,TRBJ1-3,.,TRBV6-1,TGTGCCAGCACGACCGAATTACCTGGAAACACCATATATTTT,CASTTELPGNTIYF
few,TRBJ2-3,.,TRBV13,TGTGCCAGCAGCCAAACAGATACGCAGTATTTT,CASSQTDTQYF
once,TRBJ2-1,TRBD1,TRBV6-1,TGTGCCAGCAGCGGACAGGGGGAATGGGACAATGAGCAGTTCTTC,CASSGQGEWDNEQFF
many,TRBJ2-1,TRBD1,TRBV28,TGTGCCAGCAGTCCGACAGGGTCCTACAATGAGCAGTTCTTC,CASSPTGSYNEQFF
.,TRBJ2-2,.,TRBV9,TGTGCCAGCAGCGAACCACTGACAAGATCTAACACCGGGGAGCTGTTTTTT,CASSEPLTRSNTGELFF
many,TRBJ1-1,.,TRBV28,TGTGCCAGCAGTTCACCGACAGCTAGAGAAGCTTTCTTT,CASSSPTAREAFF
few,TRBJ2-1,TRBD1,TRBV10-2,TGCGCCAGTGCCGGGACAGGGGCTTCTAATGAGCAGTTCTTC,CASAGTGASNEQFF
few,TRBJ2-3,.,TRBV6-5,TGTGCCAGCAGCCCCGGGACCGATACCACAGATACGCAGTATTTT,CASSPGTDTTDTQYF
.,TRBJ2-3,.,TRBV28,TGTGCCAGCAGTCAAACTGCAGGGGCGCGGCCCACAGATACGCAGTATTTT,CASSQTAGARPTDTQYF
few,TRBJ2-7,.,TRBV28,TGTGCCAGCAGTTTCCCAGTCGGCGAGCAGTACTTC,CASSFPVGEQYF
.,TRBJ2-1,TRBD2,TRBV28,TGTGCCAGCAGTCACCAACTAGCGGGGAGGGTTGAGCAGTTCTTC,CASSHQLAGRVEQFF
.,TRBJ1-2,TRBD1,TRBV7-8,TGTGCCAGCAGCTTAGCCACAGGGGCTAACTATGGCTACACCTTC,CASSLATGANYGYTF
.,TRBJ2-6,TRBD1,TRBV2,TGTGCCAGCAGGCGACAGGGAACCTCTGGGGCCAACGTCCTGACTTTC,CASRRQGTSGANVLTF
few,TRBJ2-7,.,TRBV9,TGTGCCAGCAGCGCCGGGTGGACAGCCTACGAGCAGTACTTC,CASSAGWTAYEQYF
.,TRBJ2-7,TRBD1,TRBV13,TGTGCCAGCAGCTTCGCCGACAGGGAATACGAGCAGTACTTC,CASSFADREYEQYF
few,TRBJ2-1,.,TRBV7-3,TGTGCCAGCAGCTTCGGGAGAGACTATAACAATGAGCAGTTCTTC,CASSFGRDYNNEQFF
.,TRBJ2-7,.,TRBV5-1,TGCGCCAGCAGCTTGTTTGGTCCTACCTACGAGCAGTACTTC,CASSLFGPTYEQYF
.,TRBJ2-3,TRBD2,TRBV15,TGTGCCACCACTCCTACCGTAGCGGGAGGACCAGATACGCAGTATTTT,CATTPTVAGGPDTQYF
many,TRBJ2-3,TRBD2,TRBV9,TGTGCCTCCACACCCGGACTAGCGCGACACACAGATACGCAGTATTTT,CASTPGLARHTDTQYF
many,TRBJ2-7,TRBD1,TRBV4-3,TGCGCCAGCAGCCAATCACTAGGGACAGCGTACGAGCAGTACTTC,CASSQSLGTAYEQYF
.,TRBJ2-1,TRBD2,TRBV2,TGTGCCAGCAGGCTCCGGGACTATCACTATGAGCAGTTCTTC,CASRLRDYHYEQFF
.,TRBJ2-7,.,TRBV7-8,TGTGCCAGCAGCTTAGCGCACCCCGAGGGGCCCTACGAGCAGTACTTC,CASSLAHPEGPYEQYF
many,TRBJ2-7,.,TRBV10-3,TGTGCCATCCGGGACGGAACCTACGAGCAGTACTTC,CAIRDGTYEQYF
.,TRBJ1-2,.,TRBV7-2,TGTGCCAGCAGCTCCCGGGCCTTCTATGGCTACACCTTC,CASSSRAFYGYTF
.,TRBJ1-1,.,TRBV9,TGTGCCAGCAGCCCAGTGGGGGGGAACACTGAAGCTTTCTTT,CASSPVGGNTEAFF
many,TRBJ2-7,.,TRBV6-5,TGTGCCAGCAGTTACACGGGGGGCAACGAGCAGTACTTC,CASSYTGGNEQYF
.,TRBJ2-7,.,TRBV28,TGTGCCAGCAGTCCCCTTACGGCGCCCCGGCGGGACGAGCAGTACTTC,CASSPLTAPRRDEQYF
few,TRBJ2-3,.,TRBV28,TGTGCCAGCAGTTCCTGGACCTTAGGAGGCACAGATACGCAGTATTTT,CASSSWTLGGTDTQYF
.,TRBJ2-7,TRBD2,TRBV28,TGTGCCAGCAGTTGGGGCCGGGAGGGATCGCACTTC,CASSWGREGSHF
once,TRBJ2-3,TRBD1,TRBV6-6,TGTGCCACCCGCCCCGGGACAGGGGACACAGATACGCAGTATTTT,CATRPGTGDTDTQYF
.,TRBJ2-7,.,TRBV19,TGTGCCAGTAGCCAGAACTACGAGCAGTACTTC,CASSQNYEQYF
once,TRBJ1-3,.,TRBV5-1,TGCGCCAGCAGCTCCGGTGGGGGGGCATCAACTGGAAACACCATATATTTT,CASSSGGGASTGNTIYF
many,TRBJ2-1,TRBD2,TRBV27,TGTGCCAGCAGTTTAGCGGGAGAGAGTGGGCCTGAGCAGTTCTTC,CASSLAGESGPEQFF
.,TRBJ1-1,TRBD1,TRBV27,TGTGCCAGCAGTTTATCGACAGGGCACGAAGCTTTCTTT,CASSLSTGHEAFF
.,TRBJ2-7,TRBD2,TRBV9,TGTGCCAGCAGCGAAGGGAGGGAGCTTAGCGAGCAGTACTTC,CASSEGRELSEQYF
.,TRBJ1-4,.,TRBV9,TGTGCCAGCAGCCCCGGAGGGAGGGTGGGAGATGAAAAACTGTTTTTT,CASSPGGRVGDEKLFF
.,TRBJ2-7,.,TRBV6-4,TGTGCCAGCAGTTCTTTATCCTACGAGCAGTACTTC,CASSSLSYEQYF
.,TRBJ1-2,.,TRBV5-5,TGTGCCAGCAGCTTGTTATCGGCAACGAGTTTGATTAACTATGGCTACACCTTC,CASSLLSATSLINYGYTF
.,TRBJ2-7,.,TRBV7-2,TGTGCCAGCAGCCTCGTAACAGGGTCTAAGGAGCAGTACTTC,CASSLVTGSKEQYF
few,TRBJ2-6,.,TRBV15,TGTGCCACCAGCGGAGATTACTCTGGGGCCAACGTCCTGACTTTC,CATSGDYSGANVLTF
.,TRBJ1-5,.,TRBV19,TGTGCCAGTAGTATAGCTTCGGACGGGAACAATCAGCCCCAGCATTTT,CASSIASDGNNQPQHF
.,TRBJ2-3,.,TRBV7-6,TGTGCCAGCAGTCCGCTTGGCGGAAGCACAGATACGCAGTATTTT,CASSPLGGSTDTQYF